This TCR beta chain was captured in a study of T cell repertoires in cytomegalovirus infection. Across the whole study: Public TCR beta signatures marked donors with CMV infection and the matching HLA.

MiXCR was run by TCRdb on the reads, yielding one entry per CDR3 protein. The sample carries 150,000 to 200,000 distinct CDR3 sequences, roughly 27% recorded once. This clonotype was detected ten times or more. The junction had 16 bases not matched to a gene; V was cut back by 5 bases and J by 7 bases. The germline V gene has CDR1 SGHTA and CDR2 FQGNSA. CDR3 size: 17 residues. The origin of this receptor is a human donor in good health (CMV status not recorded). Some clones in this sample may be carry-over from other donors' samples. The sequenced material came from PBMCs. The chain combines TRBV7-2 with TRBJ2-3, with TRBD1 identical over 9 bases. The CDR3 DNA is TGTGCCAGCAGCCTTTCCGGACAGGGGTCTCCTCCAAATACGCAGTATTTT. Protein sequence: CASSLSGQGSPPNTQYF. Based on the CDR3 plus reference TRBV7-2 and TRBJ2-3, the full variable domain is GAGVSQSPSNKVTEKGKDVELRCDPISGHTALYWYRQSLGQGLEFLIYFQGNSAPDKSGLPSDRFSAERTGGSVSTLTIQRTQQEDSAVYLCASSLSGQGSPPNTQYFGPGTRLTVL.